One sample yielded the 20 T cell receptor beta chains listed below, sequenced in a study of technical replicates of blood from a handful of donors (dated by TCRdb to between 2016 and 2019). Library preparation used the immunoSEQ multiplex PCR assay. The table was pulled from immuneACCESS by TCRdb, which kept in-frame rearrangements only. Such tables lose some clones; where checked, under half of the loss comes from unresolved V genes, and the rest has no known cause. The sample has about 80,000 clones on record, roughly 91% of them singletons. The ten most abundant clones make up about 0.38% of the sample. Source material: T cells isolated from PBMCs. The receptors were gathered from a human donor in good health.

The CDR3 bases are TGTGCCAGCAGTCAAACTAGCGGATATACCTACGAGCAGTACTTC. Translation: CASSQTSGYTYEQYF. The chain couples TRBV28 to TRBJ2-7; TRBD2 matches 8 bases. Germline values: CDR1 MDHEN, CDR2 SYDVKM. After removal of 5 bases from V and 2 bases from J, the junction contained 8 bases not matched to a gene. The CDR3 extends over 15 amino acids.

In DNA, the CDR3 is TGTGCCAGCAGCCGGTTATCAGGGGAACCCTACGAGCAGTACTTC. Translated: CASSRLSGEPYEQYF. The chain has TRBV6-5 and TRBJ2-7; weak D call: TRBD1 (6 bases). Germline CDR1 and CDR2: MNHEY and SVGAGI. The germline V and J ends were trimmed by 6 bases and 2 bases, with 17 bases remaining between them. The CDR3 has 15 amino acids.

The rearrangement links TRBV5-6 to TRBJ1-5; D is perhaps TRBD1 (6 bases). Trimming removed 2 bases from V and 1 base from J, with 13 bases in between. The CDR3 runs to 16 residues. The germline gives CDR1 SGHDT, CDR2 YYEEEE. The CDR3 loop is CASSFGGGGSNQPQHF. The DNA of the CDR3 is TGTGCCAGCAGCTTTGGGGGGGGCGGAAGCAATCAGCCCCAGCATTTT.

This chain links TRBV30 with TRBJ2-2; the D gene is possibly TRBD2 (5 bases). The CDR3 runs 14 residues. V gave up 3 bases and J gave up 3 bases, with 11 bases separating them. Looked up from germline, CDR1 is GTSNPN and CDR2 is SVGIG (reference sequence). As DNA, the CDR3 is TGTGCCTGGAGCGATCTAGCAGACACCGGGGAGCTGTTTTTT. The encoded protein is CAWSDLADTGELFF.

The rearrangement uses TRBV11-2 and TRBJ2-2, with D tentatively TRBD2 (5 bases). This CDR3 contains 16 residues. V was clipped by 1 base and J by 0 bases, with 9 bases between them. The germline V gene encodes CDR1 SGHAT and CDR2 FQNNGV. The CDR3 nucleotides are TGTGCCAGCAGCTTAGGGGCTAGCTCGAACACCGGGGAGCTGTTTTTT. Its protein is CASSLGASSNTGELFF.

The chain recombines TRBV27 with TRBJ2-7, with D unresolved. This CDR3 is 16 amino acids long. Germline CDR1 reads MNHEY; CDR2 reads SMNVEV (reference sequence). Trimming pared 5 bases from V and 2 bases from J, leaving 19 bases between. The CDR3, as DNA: TGTGCCAGCAGTCCCTCACTGGCGGAACAAGCCTACGAGCAGTACTTC. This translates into CASSPSLAEQAYEQYF.

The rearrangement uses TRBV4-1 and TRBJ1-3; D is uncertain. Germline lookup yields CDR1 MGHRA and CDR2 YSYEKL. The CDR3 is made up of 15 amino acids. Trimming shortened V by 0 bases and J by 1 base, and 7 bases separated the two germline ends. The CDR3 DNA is TGCGCCAGCAGCCAAGATACAGATTCTGGAAACACCATATATTTT. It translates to CASSQDTDSGNTIYF.

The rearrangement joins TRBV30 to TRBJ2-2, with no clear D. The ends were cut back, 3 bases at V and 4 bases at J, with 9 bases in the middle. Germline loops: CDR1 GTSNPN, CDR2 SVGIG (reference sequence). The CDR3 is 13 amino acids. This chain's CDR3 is CAWRGGPTGELFF. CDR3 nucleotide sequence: TGTGCCTGGAGAGGCGGCCCCACCGGGGAGCTGTTTTTT.

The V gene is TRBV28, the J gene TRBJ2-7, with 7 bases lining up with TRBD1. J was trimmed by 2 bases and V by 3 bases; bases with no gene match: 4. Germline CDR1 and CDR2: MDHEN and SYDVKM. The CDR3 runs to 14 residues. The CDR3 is CASSFGTATYEQYF. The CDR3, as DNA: TGTGCCAGCAGTTTTGGGACAGCAACCTACGAGCAGTACTTC.

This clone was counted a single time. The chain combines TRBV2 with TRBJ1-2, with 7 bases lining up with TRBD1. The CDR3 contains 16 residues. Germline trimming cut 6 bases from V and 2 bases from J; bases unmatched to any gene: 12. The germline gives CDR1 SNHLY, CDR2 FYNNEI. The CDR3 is CASRGMGQNLNYGYTF. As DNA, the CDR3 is TGTGCCAGCAGGGGAATGGGACAGAATTTGAACTATGGCTACACCTTC.

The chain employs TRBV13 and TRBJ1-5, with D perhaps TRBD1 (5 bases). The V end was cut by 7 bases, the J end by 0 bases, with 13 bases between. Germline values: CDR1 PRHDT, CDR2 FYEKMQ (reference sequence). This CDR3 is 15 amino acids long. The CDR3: CASTKWGDSNQPQHF. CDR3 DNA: TGTGCCAGCACCAAGTGGGGGGATAGCAATCAGCCCCAGCATTTT.

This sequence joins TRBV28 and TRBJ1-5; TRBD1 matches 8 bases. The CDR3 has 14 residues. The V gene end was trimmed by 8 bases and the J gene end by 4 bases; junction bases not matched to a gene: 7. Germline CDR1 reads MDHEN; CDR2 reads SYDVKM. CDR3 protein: CASSPGDRNQPQHF. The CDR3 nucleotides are TGTGCCAGCTCCCCAGGGGACAGGAATCAGCCCCAGCATTTT.

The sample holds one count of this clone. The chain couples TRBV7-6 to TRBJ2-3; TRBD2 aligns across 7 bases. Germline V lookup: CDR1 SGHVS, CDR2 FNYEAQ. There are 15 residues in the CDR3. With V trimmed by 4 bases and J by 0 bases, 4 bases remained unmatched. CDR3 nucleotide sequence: TGTGCCAGCAGCTACTATAGCGGGAGCACAGATACGCAGTATTTT. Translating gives CASSYYSGSTDTQYF.

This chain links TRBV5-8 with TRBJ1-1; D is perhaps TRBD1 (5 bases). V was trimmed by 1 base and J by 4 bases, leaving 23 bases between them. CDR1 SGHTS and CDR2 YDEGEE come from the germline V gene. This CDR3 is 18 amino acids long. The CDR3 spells CASSLSDTLTGGGTEAFF. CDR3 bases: TGTGCCAGCAGCTTGTCGGACACCCTAACGGGTGGTGGCACTGAAGCTTTCTTT.

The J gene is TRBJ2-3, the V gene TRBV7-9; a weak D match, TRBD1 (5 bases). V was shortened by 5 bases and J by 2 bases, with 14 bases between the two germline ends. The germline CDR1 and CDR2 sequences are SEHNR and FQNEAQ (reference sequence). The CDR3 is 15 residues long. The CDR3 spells CASSLRTSSTDTQYF. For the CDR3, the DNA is TGTGCCAGCAGCCTACGGACAAGCTCCACAGATACGCAGTATTTT. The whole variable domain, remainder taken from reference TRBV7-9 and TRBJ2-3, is DTGVSQNPRHKITKRGQNVTFRCDPISEHNRLYWYRQTLGQGPEFLTYFQNEAQLEKSRLLSDRFSAERPKGSFSTLEIQRTEQGDSAMYLCASSLRTSSTDTQYFGPGTRLTVL.

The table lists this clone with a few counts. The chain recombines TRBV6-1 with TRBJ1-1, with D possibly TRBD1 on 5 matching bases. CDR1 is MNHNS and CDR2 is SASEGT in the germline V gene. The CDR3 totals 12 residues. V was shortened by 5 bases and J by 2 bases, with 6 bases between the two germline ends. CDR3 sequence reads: CASSRGNTEAFF. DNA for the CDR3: TGTGCCAGCAGTAGGGGTAACACTGAAGCTTTCTTT.

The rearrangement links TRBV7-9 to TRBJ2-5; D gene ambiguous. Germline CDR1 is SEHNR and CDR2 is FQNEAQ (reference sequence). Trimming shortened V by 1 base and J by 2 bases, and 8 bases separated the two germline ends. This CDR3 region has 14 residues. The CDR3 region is CASSLVGKQETQYF. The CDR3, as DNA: TGTGCCAGCAGCTTAGTGGGCAAGCAAGAGACCCAGTACTTC. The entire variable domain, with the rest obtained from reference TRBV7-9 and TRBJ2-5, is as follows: DTGVSQNPRHKITKRGQNVTFRCDPISEHNRLYWYRQTLGQGPEFLTYFQNEAQLEKSRLLSDRFSAERPKGSFSTLEIQRTEQGDSAMYLCASSLVGKQETQYFGPGTRLLVL.

In DNA, the CDR3 is TGCGCCAGCAGCTCGGGAACCTTCGGAACGCAGTATTTT. Its protein product is CASSSGTFGTQYF. This sequence joins TRBV4-1 and TRBJ2-3, with D possibly matching TRBD2 (5 bases). Per the germline V gene, CDR1 is MGHRA and CDR2 is YSYEKL. Trimming stripped 5 bases from V and 9 bases from J, with 15 bases between. The CDR3 consists of 13 residues.

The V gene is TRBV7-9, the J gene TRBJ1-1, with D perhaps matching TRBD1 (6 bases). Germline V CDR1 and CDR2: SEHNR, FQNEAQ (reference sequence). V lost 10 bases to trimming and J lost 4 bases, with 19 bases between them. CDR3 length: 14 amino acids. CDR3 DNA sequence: TGTGCCATAGGAAAGCGGGACACTAGCACTGAAGCTTTCTTT. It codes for CAIGKRDTSTEAFF.

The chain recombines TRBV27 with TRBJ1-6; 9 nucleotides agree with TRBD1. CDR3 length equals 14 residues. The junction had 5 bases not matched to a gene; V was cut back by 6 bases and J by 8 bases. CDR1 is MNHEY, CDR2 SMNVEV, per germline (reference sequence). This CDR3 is CASRRTGADSPLHF. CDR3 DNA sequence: TGTGCCAGCAGACGGACAGGGGCTGATTCACCCCTCCACTTT.